This passage covers 10 T cell receptor beta chains from one sample sequenced in a study of vaccination effects on CD4 cells after COVID-19. These receptors have no identified antigens. The assay was immunoSEQ multiplex PCR, and TCRdb's table has in-frame clones only and misses some. The data contain about 73,000 clones, about four fifths of them singletons. Under the ViraFEST assay, PBMC were stimulated with viral peptide pools so that antigen-specific CD4+ T cells expanded. Sequencing was performed afterwards. Investigators separated out CD4+ T cells once approximately 11 days of culture had passed. Negative nucleocapsid antibody tests before and after vaccination confirmed no previous SARS-CoV-2 infection. The sequencing used CD4+ T cells from PBMCs cultured with HCoV-NL63 spike peptides, collected before COVID-19 vaccination. These receptors all come from a human donor who received a COVID-19 vaccine.

In its sample, this clone was seen once. The chain combines TRBV5-1 with TRBJ2-2; D is unclear. This CDR3 region has 16 residues. The germline V and J ends were trimmed by 0 bases and 0 bases, with 9 bases remaining between them. Germline lookup yields CDR1 SGHRS and CDR2 YFSETQ. CDR3 in DNA: TGCGCCAGCAGCTTGGGGCAACCTTCGAACACCGGGGAGCTGTTTTTT. Encoded protein: CASSLGQPSNTGELFF.

This clone was observed a handful of times. The genes are TRBV11-3 and TRBJ2-1; 9 positions match TRBD2. Germline V CDR1 and CDR2: SGHNT, YENEEA. V trimming: 5 bases; J trimming: 6 bases; junction bases outside the gene matches: 11. CDR3 length: 16 residues. The CDR3 is CASSRDGTSQFNEQFF. The CDR3 DNA is TGTGCCAGCAGCCGCGACGGGACTAGCCAGTTCAATGAGCAGTTCTTC. Filled out from reference TRBV11-3 and TRBJ2-1, the complete variable domain reads EAGVVQSPRYKIIEKKQPVAFWCNPISGHNTLYWYLQNLGQGPELLIRYENEEAVDDSQLPKDRFSAERLKGVDSTLKIQPAELGDSAVYLCASSRDGTSQFNEQFFGPGTRLTVL.

V gene TRBV7-9 combines with J gene TRBJ1-2; no reliable D call. The germline CDR1 and CDR2 sequences are SEHNR and FQNEAQ (reference sequence). There are 13 residues in the CDR3. V was clipped by 4 bases and J by 0 bases, with 6 bases between them. This CDR3 reads CASSSRSNYGYTF. In nucleotides, the CDR3 is TGTGCCAGCAGCTCCAGATCTAACTATGGCTACACCTTC.

This chain joins TRBV24-1 and TRBJ1-6; D remains ambiguous. This CDR3 comprises 12 residues. V lost 4 bases to trimming and J lost 7 bases, with 4 bases between them. The V gene's germline CDR1 is KGHDR and CDR2 SFDVKD. The CDR3 bases are TGTGCCACCAGTGAAGGGAATTCACCCCTCCACTTT. This sequence encodes CATSEGNSPLHF.

Only one count was recorded for this clone. This chain connects TRBV7-2 to TRBJ1-2; 8 positions agree with TRBD1. V lost 5 bases, J lost 4 bases, and 9 bases stayed unmatched. The CDR3 is made up of 15 amino acids. Germline CDR1 and CDR2: SGHTA and FQGNSA. The CDR3 DNA reads TGTGCCAGCAGCAAAGGACAGGGTCTCTCCTATGGCTACACCTTC. Protein product: CASSKGQGLSYGYTF.

This chain links TRBV5-1 with TRBJ1-1; the D gene is possibly TRBD1 (5 bases). The CDR3 covers 16 residues. Trimming removed 1 base from V and 4 bases from J, with 17 bases in between. The germline CDR1 and CDR2 sequences are SGHRS and YFSETQ. Here the CDR3 DNA reads TGCGCCAGCAGCTTGAACGGGGCGCGGCAGGGCACTGAAGCTTTCTTT. It yields the protein CASSLNGARQGTEAFF.

The chain joins TRBV5-8 to TRBJ2-3; the D gene could be TRBD1 or TRBD2 (5 bases each). The CDR3 sequence is 15 residues long. V was clipped by 1 base and J by 1 base, with 10 bases between them. From germline, CDR1 is SGHTS and CDR2 YDEGEE. CDR3 sequence (DNA): TGTGCCAGCAGCTTGACCAGGGACGGCACAGATACGCAGTATTTT. This sequence encodes CASSLTRDGTDTQYF.

The V and J genes are TRBV6-6 and TRBJ1-1; D remains unclear. Germline V gene sequence: CDR1 MNHNY, CDR2 SVGAGI (reference sequence). This CDR3 comprises 14 residues. V was shortened by 0 bases and J by 7 bases, with 12 bases between the two germline ends. The CDR3 protein is CASSYSAGSFEAFF. The CDR3 bases are TGTGCCAGCAGTTACTCCGCAGGTAGCTTTGAAGCTTTCTTT.

This clone was detected only a few times. The genes are TRBV12-3 or TRBV12-4 and TRBJ1-5; the D is unclear. V dropped 2 bases and J dropped 0 bases, with 2 bases sitting between them. The CDR3 loop spans 13 amino acids. Here the CDR3 DNA reads TGTGCCAGCAGTTTAAATAGCAATCAGCCCCAGCATTTT. This codes for CASSLNSNQPQHF.

V and J are TRBV12-3 or TRBV12-4 and TRBJ2-3; D ambiguous. V lost 2 bases and J 6 bases, leaving 3 bases between the germline ends. This CDR3 contains 11 residues. The CDR3 here is CASSLTDTQYF. As DNA, the CDR3 is TGTGCCAGCAGTTTAACGGATACGCAGTATTTT.